Below, one T cell receptor (beta chain) is given with its context. Its antigen is currently unknown. TCRdb recomputed calls from the reads with MiXCR, one row per CDR3 protein. The data show 160,000 or so distinct CDR3 sequences, approximately 17% seen once. This CDR3 comprises 13 residues. Germline CDR1 reads MNHEY; CDR2 reads SVGEGT. The ends were cut back, 6 bases at V and 3 bases at J, with 11 bases in the middle. The data were taken from a study of T cell repertoires in cytomegalovirus infection. The wider study: An indication of both CMV infection and matching HLA type came from public TCR beta signatures.

Study results and caveats: HLA-C-restricted CMV clonotypes gave the most frequent clonotype in two of eight donors. Carriers of CMV plus the relevant HLA were identified by cumulative public TCR beta family frequency.

The sample consisted of CD8+ T cells from PBMCs. The chain is built from TRBV6-2 or TRBV6-3 and TRBJ1-1; D not resolved. This receptor was obtained from a human donor in good health (CMV status not recorded). Some clones in this sample may be carry-over from other donors' samples. CDR3 sequence reads: CASSPDTDTEAFF. CDR3 nucleotide sequence: TGTGCCAGCAGCCCCGACACGGACACTGAAGCTTTCTTT.